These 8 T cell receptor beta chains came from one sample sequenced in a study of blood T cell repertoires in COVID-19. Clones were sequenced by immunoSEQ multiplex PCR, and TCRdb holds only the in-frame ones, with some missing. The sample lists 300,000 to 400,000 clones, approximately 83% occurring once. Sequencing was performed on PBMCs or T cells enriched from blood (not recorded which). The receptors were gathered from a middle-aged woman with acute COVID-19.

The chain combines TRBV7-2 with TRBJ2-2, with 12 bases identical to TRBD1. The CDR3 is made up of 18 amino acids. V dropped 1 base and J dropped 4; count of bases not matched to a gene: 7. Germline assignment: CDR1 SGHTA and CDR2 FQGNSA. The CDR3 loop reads CASSLVGTGGGSTGELFF. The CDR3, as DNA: TGTGCCAGCAGCTTAGTAGGGACAGGGGGCGGCAGCACCGGGGAGCTGTTTTTT.

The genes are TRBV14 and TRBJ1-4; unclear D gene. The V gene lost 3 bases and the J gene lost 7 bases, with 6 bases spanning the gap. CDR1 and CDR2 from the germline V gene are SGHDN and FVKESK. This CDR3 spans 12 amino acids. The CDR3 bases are TGTGCCAGCAGCCAGGGAGGTGAAAAACTGTTTTTT. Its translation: CASSQGGEKLFF.

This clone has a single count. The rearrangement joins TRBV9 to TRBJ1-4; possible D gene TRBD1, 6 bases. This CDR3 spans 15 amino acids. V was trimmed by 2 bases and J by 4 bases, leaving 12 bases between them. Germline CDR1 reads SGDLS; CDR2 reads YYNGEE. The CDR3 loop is CASSVGQKDNEKLFF. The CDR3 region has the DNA TGTGCCAGCAGCGTCGGACAGAAAGATAATGAAAAACTGTTTTTT.

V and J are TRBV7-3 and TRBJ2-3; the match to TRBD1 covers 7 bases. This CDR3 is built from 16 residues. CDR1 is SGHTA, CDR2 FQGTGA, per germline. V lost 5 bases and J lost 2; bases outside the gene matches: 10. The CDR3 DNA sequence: TGTGCCAGCAGCCCCGGGGACAGTCCAAACACAGATACGCAGTATTTT. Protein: CASSPGDSPNTDTQYF.

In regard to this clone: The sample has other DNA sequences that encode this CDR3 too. The CDR3, as DNA: TGCGCCAGCAGCCAAGACCTAATAAGGACAGGGGGCAACTATGGCTACACCTTC. Translated: CASSQDLIRTGGNYGYTF. This rearrangement joins TRBV4-3 to TRBJ1-2; 11 bases agree with TRBD1. V shed 0 bases, J shed 2 bases, and the junction held 8 bases outside the gene matches. There are 18 residues in the CDR3. Per the germline V gene, CDR1 is LGHNA and CDR2 is YSLEER.

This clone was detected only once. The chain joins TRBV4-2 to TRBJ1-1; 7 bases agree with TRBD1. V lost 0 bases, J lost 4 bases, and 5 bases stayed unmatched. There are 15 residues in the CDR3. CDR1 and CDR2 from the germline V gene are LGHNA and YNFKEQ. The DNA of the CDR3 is TGTGCCAGCAGCCAAGAGAGGGCAGGGGGCACTGAAGCTTTCTTT. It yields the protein CASSQERAGGTEAFF.

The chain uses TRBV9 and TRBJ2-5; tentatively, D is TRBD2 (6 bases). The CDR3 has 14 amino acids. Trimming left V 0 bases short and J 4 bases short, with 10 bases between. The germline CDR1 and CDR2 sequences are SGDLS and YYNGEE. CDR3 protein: CASSVGVGGETQYF. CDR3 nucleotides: TGTGCCAGCAGCGTAGGAGTCGGGGGAGAGACCCAGTACTTC.

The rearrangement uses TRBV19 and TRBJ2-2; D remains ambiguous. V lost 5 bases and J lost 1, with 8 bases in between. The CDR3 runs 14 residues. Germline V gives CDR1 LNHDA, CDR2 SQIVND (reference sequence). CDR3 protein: CASSYSGNTGELFF. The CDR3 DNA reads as TGTGCCAGTAGTTATAGTGGGAACACCGGGGAGCTGTTTTTT.